This is a list of T cell receptor beta chains from one sample in a study of blood T cells in healthy people across ages. TCRdb passed the 5' RACE reads through MiXCR, listing each CDR3 protein once. The profile shows some 900,000 distinct CDR3 sequences, about 48% of them singletons. Sequencing was carried out using blood. These receptors all stem from a man younger than 40 in good health. Both conserved end residues are part of each CDR3. D genes are given only for firm matches. Clone size is stated in some rows and not others, as once, few, many or a class when expanded.

J gene	V gene	clone size	D gene	CDR3 DNA	CDR3 protein
TRBJ1-1	TRBV12-3/TRBV12-4	-	TRBD1	TGTGCCAGCAGCCGAATGGGAGACAGGGATCACACTGAAGCTTTCTTT	CASSRMGDRDHTEAFF
TRBJ2-5	TRBV29-1	-	-	TGCAGCGTTGAACCTAGTTCAGAGACCCAGTACTTC	CSVEPSSETQYF
TRBJ1-4	TRBV4-1	-	TRBD1	TGCGCCAGCAGCCAAGGGGGACAGGGGGCTGAAAAACTGTTTTTT	CASSQGGQGAEKLFF
TRBJ1-2	TRBV4-1	many	-	TGCGCCAGCAGCCAAGGCCAGGGGAGGGGCTATGGCTACACCTTC	CASSQGQGRGYGYTF
TRBJ1-2	TRBV2	-	-	TGTGCCAGCTACTCCCCGTCGGCGGGGGGTGGCAGCGGCTACACCTTC	CASYSPSAGGGSGYTF
TRBJ1-2	TRBV6-1	few	-	TGTGCCAGCAGTGAGCAGCGCTATGGCTACACCTTC	CASSEQRYGYTF
TRBJ2-7	TRBV5-1	-	TRBD1	TGCGCCGGCAGCTTGGCCACAGGGGCCTACTCCTACGAGCAGTACTTC	CAGSLATGAYSYEQYF
TRBJ2-5	TRBV7-2	-	TRBD2	TGTGCCAGCAGCTTAAGGGGCCTAGCGGGAGAGACCCAGTACTTC	CASSLRGLAGETQYF
TRBJ2-1	TRBV7-2	many	-	TGTGCCAGCAGCTTAGGTGCCGGGGCGAGTCTGTTCTTC	CASSLGAGASLFF
TRBJ2-5	TRBV5-1	few	-	TGCGCCAGCAGCTTGGAGGTACTCCAAGAGACCCAGTACTTC	CASSLEVLQETQYF
TRBJ1-2	TRBV2	few	-	TGTGCTAGCAGTGAAGCGCAGGCAGGGGTTGGCTACACCTTC	CASSEAQAGVGYTF
TRBJ1-1	TRBV12-3/TRBV12-4	-	-	TGTGCCAGCAGTTTAGTGACACTCAACACTGAAGCTTTCTTT	CASSLVTLNTEAFF
TRBJ2-3	TRBV7-2	-	-	TGTGCCAGCAGCCCCCGGCCGCTTCTCACAGATACGCAGTATTTT	CASSPRPLLTDTQYF
TRBJ2-4	TRBV10-3	-	TRBD2	TGTGCCATCAGTGAGTCTTTCCTAGCGGGGAGCAAAAACATTCAGTACTTC	CAISESFLAGSKNIQYF
TRBJ2-3	TRBV5-1	few	TRBD2	TGCGCCAGCAGCAAGGGACTAGCGGGGGGGAGCACAGATACGCAGTATTTT	CASSKGLAGGSTDTQYF
TRBJ2-3	TRBV11-2	-	-	TGTGCCAGCAGCGGAGCGGGTACTAGCACAGATACGCAGTATTTT	CASSGAGTSTDTQYF
TRBJ2-1	TRBV20-1	-	TRBD1	TGCAGTGCTAGAGTCACGGGACAGGGGGCTGGTGAGCAGTTCTTC	CSARVTGQGAGEQFF
TRBJ1-2	TRBV29-1	-	TRBD1	TGCAGCGCTATCGACAGGGCAACTAACTATGGCTACACCTTC	CSAIDRATNYGYTF
TRBJ1-2	TRBV20-1	-	-	TGCAGTGCTAGAGGGGTCTTTAACTATGGCTACACCTTC	CSARGVFNYGYTF
TRBJ2-4	TRBV28	once	TRBD2	TGTGCCAGCAGTTTCCCCCGGGGGGCAGGACTAGCGGGTGGGCCCAAAAACATTCAGTACTTC	CASSFPRGAGLAGGPKNIQYF
TRBJ2-5	TRBV20-1	-	TRBD1	TGCAGTGCTTCTAACCCCCTGACAGGGGACCAAGAGACCCAGTACTTC	CSASNPLTGDQETQYF
TRBJ2-2	TRBV9	-	TRBD2	TGTGCCAGCAGCGTAGATAGTAGCGGGGGTTCCGGGGAGCTGTTTTTT	CASSVDSSGGSGELFF
TRBJ1-1	TRBV12-3/TRBV12-4	-	-	TGTGCCAGCAGAACAGGGAACCTAAACACTGAAGCTTTCTTT	CASRTGNLNTEAFF
TRBJ1-6	TRBV3-1	-	-	TGTGCCAGCAGCCCATGGACAGCAAGGAATTCACCCCTCCACTTT	CASSPWTARNSPLHF
TRBJ2-1	TRBV6-1	-	TRBD2	TGTGTCAGCAGTAGACTAGCTACCTTCGATGAGCAGTTCTTC	CVSSRLATFDEQFF
TRBJ1-1	TRBV3-1	-	-	TGTGCCAGCAGCCAAGTTGGACGGGGGGGCACTGAAGCTTTCTTT	CASSQVGRGGTEAFF
TRBJ2-3	TRBV2	few	-	TGTGCCAGCAGTGTTACAGAAGCAGATACGCAGTATTTT	CASSVTEADTQYF
TRBJ2-1	TRBV4-1	few	-	TGCGCCAGCAGCCATGAAAAAACGGACTACAACAATGAGCAGTTCTTC	CASSHEKTDYNNEQFF
TRBJ1-1	TRBV7-8	-	TRBD1	TGTGCCAGCAGCCCGAGACAGGGGCTCCCCACTGAAGCTTTCTTT	CASSPRQGLPTEAFF
TRBJ2-3	TRBV20-1	few	-	TGCAGTGCTAGAAGGAGGACTTTAAGCACAGATACGCAGTATTTT	CSARRRTLSTDTQYF
TRBJ1-4	TRBV9	many	-	TGTGCCAGCAGCGTAGATCGGGCGAATGAAAAACTGTTTTTT	CASSVDRANEKLFF
TRBJ2-6	TRBV7-3	-	-	TGTGCCAGCAGCGAGTGGTGGGACCCTGGGGCCAACGTCCTGACTTTC	CASSEWWDPGANVLTF
TRBJ2-1	TRBV28	once	-	TGTGCCAGCGGGGGGGCAGGGTCAGGGAGCTACAATGAGCAGTTCTTC	CASGGAGSGSYNEQFF
TRBJ1-6	TRBV20-1	-	-	TGCAGTGCCCACGCACCGGGCAGGGGTGGTTCACCCCTCCACTTT	CSAHAPGRGGSPLHF
TRBJ2-2	TRBV6-1	many	TRBD1	TGTGCCATAGGGGGACAGGGCGACACCGGGGAGCTGTTTTTT	CAIGGQGDTGELFF
TRBJ1-2	TRBV7-6	-	-	TGTGCCAGCAGCTCTACTCCATCGCAGGGGCGCGACTATGGCTACACCTTC	CASSSTPSQGRDYGYTF
TRBJ2-7	TRBV27	-	-	TGTGCCAGCAGTTTATCTTGGACTATAAACGAGCAGTACTTC	CASSLSWTINEQYF
TRBJ2-1	TRBV2	once	-	TGTGCCAGCAGTGGAGAGGGACCCCGCAGGAAACCGTTCTTC	CASSGEGPRRKPFF
TRBJ2-5	TRBV14	-	TRBD2	TGTGCCAGCAGCCTAGGGAGGGGAGGCCCGCCTTCGTACTTC	CASSLGRGGPPSYF
TRBJ1-2	TRBV15	-	-	TGTGCCACGAGATCCGGGACTGAAGGGGTTACGTATGGCTACACCTTC	CATRSGTEGVTYGYTF
TRBJ2-5	TRBV27	few	-	TGTGCCAGCAGTTCCCAACTATTGGGGCTCTACCAAGAGACCCAGTACTTC	CASSSQLLGLYQETQYF
TRBJ2-7	TRBV3-1	-	-	TGTGCCAGCGGCTCCCACGAGCAGTACTTC	CASGSHEQYF
TRBJ2-4	TRBV18	-	-	TGTGCCAGCTCACCACAGGGGCAGGGCCAGAGCATTCAGTACTTC	CASSPQGQGQSIQYF
TRBJ1-1	TRBV6-2/TRBV6-3	-	-	TGTGCCAGCAGTTACTCGCGAGACAATACCGACGGGAACACTGAAGCTTTCTTT	CASSYSRDNTDGNTEAFF
TRBJ2-7	TRBV7-9	many	-	TGTGCCAGCAGCTTAGTCGTGGGTTACGAGCAGTACTTC	CASSLVVGYEQYF
TRBJ1-1	TRBV6-5	few	-	TGTGCCAGCAGTTATACTGGGTCCACTGAAGCTTTCTTT	CASSYTGSTEAFF
TRBJ1-2	TRBV20-1	few	-	TGCAGTGCCAGGCGTGCAGGCCGAGACTATGGCTACACCTTC	CSARRAGRDYGYTF
TRBJ2-5	TRBV7-9	-	-	TGTGCCAGCAGATCTTCACCCGGGACCGAGGGGACCCAGTACTTC	CASRSSPGTEGTQYF
TRBJ1-2	TRBV30	-	TRBD1	TGTGCCTGGACTACCGGGACAGGCCACTATGGCTACACCTTC	CAWTTGTGHYGYTF
TRBJ2-3	TRBV9	-	TRBD2	TGTGCCAGCAGCGTAGCTAGTTGGGCTAGCGGGGGGAGCACAGATACGCAGTATTTT	CASSVASWASGGSTDTQYF
TRBJ1-1	TRBV5-1	-	-	TGCGCCAGCAGCTTGTGCGACAGTAACACTGAAGCTTTCTTT	CASSLCDSNTEAFF
TRBJ2-7	TRBV3-1	few	-	TGTGCCAGCAGCCAAGAGGGGGCCAGGAGCTCCTACGAGCAGTACTTC	CASSQEGARSSYEQYF
TRBJ2-7	TRBV27	-	-	TGTGCCAGCAGTTTCGGTACCCTCTCCTACGAGCAGTACTTC	CASSFGTLSYEQYF
TRBJ1-6	TRBV20-1	many	TRBD1	TGCAGTGCAACGGGGCAGGGGGTTGATTATAATTCACCCCTCCACTTT	CSATGQGVDYNSPLHF
TRBJ2-3	TRBV10-3	few	-	TGTGCCATCAGGGAGGGTAGCACAGATACGCAGTATTTT	CAIREGSTDTQYF
TRBJ1-2	TRBV6-2/TRBV6-3	-	TRBD1	TGTGCCAGCAGTTACGCGGACAGGGGGCTCAATGGCTACACCTTC	CASSYADRGLNGYTF
TRBJ2-3	TRBV27	few	-	TGTGCCAGCAGTACCCGGGACTTCGAAGGAGATACGCAGTATTTT	CASSTRDFEGDTQYF
TRBJ1-2	TRBV27	-	TRBD1	TGTGCCAGCAGCGGACAGGGCAGTGGCTACACCTTC	CASSGQGSGYTF
TRBJ2-1	TRBV5-1	once	-	TGCGCCAGCAGCTCCGGGAATCGGGCCAATGAGCAGTTCTTC	CASSSGNRANEQFF
TRBJ1-2	TRBV20-1	-	-	TGCAGTGCAATTCGCGGCAGGACTGACTATGGCTACACCTTC	CSAIRGRTDYGYTF